Each of the 20 T cell receptor beta chains below was sequenced from the same sample in a study of cytomegalovirus exposure and HLA in healthy donors. The PCR had 60 Vbeta and 13 Jbeta primers. Libraries were prepared by immunoSEQ multiplex PCR; TCRdb keeps only in-frame clonotypes and omits some of them. The table shows 200,000 to 300,000 clones, with over 80% occurring only once. The sample was PBMCs. The origin of the receptors is a woman between 40 and 55 years old in good health and CMV-seropositive.

The chain combines TRBV29-1 with TRBJ2-3; no clear D. Looked up from germline, CDR1 is SQVTM and CDR2 is ANQGSEA. Trimming left V 3 bases short and J 4 bases short, with 14 bases between. CDR3 length: 14 residues. CDR3 nucleotides: TGCAGCGTTGAGGGCGCTTCTCGGCCAGATACGCAGTATTTT. Amino acid sequence: CSVEGASRPDTQYF.

The gene calls are TRBV7-9 and TRBJ1-4, with TRBD1 identical over 11 bases. The CDR3 consists of 14 residues. With 5 bases clipped from V and 6 bases from J, the junction kept 2 bases outside the gene matches. Germline CDR1 reads SEHNR; CDR2 reads FQNEAQ (reference sequence). The CDR3 region is CASSRTGGHEKLFF. CDR3 bases: TGTGCCAGCAGCCGGACAGGGGGCCATGAAAAACTGTTTTTT.

The CDR3 DNA follows: TGTGCCAGCAGGGTGAACTCTATGAACACTGAAGCTTTCTTT. It codes for CASRVNSMNTEAFF. The rearrangement uses TRBV27 and TRBJ1-1; no firm D call. Looked up from germline, CDR1 is MNHEY and CDR2 is SMNVEV (reference sequence). Trimming shortened V by 6 bases and J by 0 bases, and 11 bases separated the two germline ends. The length of the CDR3 is 14 residues.

The J gene is TRBJ2-5, the V gene TRBV6-1; 9 positions agree with TRBD1. Germline V gene data show CDR1 as MNHNS and CDR2 as SASEGT. This CDR3 has 16 amino acids. V lost 4 bases to trimming and J lost 5 bases; unmatched junction nucleotides: 11. The CDR3 DNA is TGTGCCAGCAGTGTCCTTAGACAGGGGGTCGAGGAGACCCAGTACTTC. Amino acids: CASSVLRQGVEETQYF.

The chain combines TRBV7-8 with TRBJ2-7; D might be TRBD2 (6 bases). Germline loops: CDR1 SGHVS, CDR2 FQNEAQ. The ends were cut back, 3 bases at V and 2 bases at J, with 11 bases in the middle. This CDR3 is built from 14 residues. Here the CDR3 reads CASSFSSGPYEQYF. CDR3 DNA: TGTGCCAGCAGCTTTAGTAGCGGCCCCTACGAGCAGTACTTC.

A note on this clone: Different DNA sequences within this sample yield the same CDR3. This chain joins TRBV7-6 and TRBJ2-2; no clear D. The CDR3 runs to 12 residues. Trimming left V 5 bases short and J 6 bases short, with 7 bases between. From germline, CDR1 is SGHVS and CDR2 FNYEAQ. CDR3 nucleotides: TGTGCCAGCAGCCCCCGGGCCGGGGAGCTGTTTTTT. This gives the protein CASSPRAGELFF.

Comment on this clone: Germline and junction disagree at one end, which may indicate a read error. The chain uses TRBV30 and TRBJ1-5; TRBD1 agrees at 7 bases. Per the germline V gene, CDR1 is GTSNPN and CDR2 is SVGIG (reference sequence). The CDR3 length is 13 residues. Written as DNA, the CDR3 is TGTGCCTGGAGCAGACAGGGCAAGCAGCCCCAGCATTTT. It yields the protein CAWSRQGKQPQHF.

The J gene is TRBJ1-5, the V gene TRBV29-1, with 11 bases aligning to TRBD1. The CDR3 has 17 residues. Germline values: CDR1 SQVTM, CDR2 ANQGSEA. The trim removed 4 bases at V and 0 bases at J, leaving 8 bases unmatched. The CDR3 is CSVVPGTGGVSNQPQHF. CDR3 DNA: TGCAGCGTTGTCCCCGGGACAGGGGGAGTTAGCAATCAGCCCCAGCATTTT. The entire variable domain, with the rest obtained from reference TRBV29-1 and TRBJ1-5, is as follows: SAVISQKPSRDICQRGTSLTIQCQVDSQVTMMFWYRQQPGQSLTLIATANQGSEATYESGFVIDKFPISRPNLTFSTLTVSNMSPEDSSIYLCSVVPGTGGVSNQPQHFGDGTRLSIL.

The J gene is TRBJ1-1, the V gene TRBV19, with 11 bases matching TRBD1. Trimming removed 5 bases from V and 5 bases from J; junction bases left unmatched: 4. The CDR3 runs to 14 residues. Germline lookup yields CDR1 LNHDA and CDR2 SQIVND (reference sequence). Written as DNA, the CDR3 is TGTGCCAGTAGTTGGGACAGGGGGAGTACTGAAGCTTTCTTT. Protein: CASSWDRGSTEAFF.

The chain carries TRBV27 and TRBJ2-3, with 10 nucleotides matching TRBD2. Germline values: CDR1 MNHEY, CDR2 SMNVEV (reference sequence). The CDR3 is 16 amino acids. Trimming took 6 bases from V and 7 from J; bases not matched to a gene: 13. The CDR3 region has the DNA TGTGCCAGCAGCCCAAAACTAGCGGGGCATTTCTATACGCAGTATTTT. Its translation: CASSPKLAGHFYTQYF.

V gene TRBV28 combines with J gene TRBJ1-1; D is perhaps TRBD1 (5 bases). The germline V gene has CDR1 MDHEN and CDR2 SYDVKM. This CDR3 comprises 15 residues. V was pared by 5 bases and J by 5 bases, with 18 bases between. This CDR3 is CASSLRLAGWTEAFF. CDR3 in DNA: TGTGCCAGCAGTCTACGGCTGGCAGGGTGGACTGAAGCTTTCTTT. The full variable domain, its missing parts supplied by reference TRBV28 and TRBJ1-1, is DVKVTQSSRYLVKRTGEKVFLECVQDMDHENMFWYRQDPGLGLRLIYFSYDVKMKEKGDIPEGYSVSREKKERFSLILESASTNQTSMYLCASSLRLAGWTEAFFGQGTRLTVV.

This rearrangement joins TRBV9 to TRBJ1-2; D gene unclear. The germline CDR1 and CDR2 sequences are SGDLS and YYNGEE. CDR3 length equals 15 residues. Trimming took off 5 bases at V and 8 bases at J, with 22 bases between the two ends. The CDR3 coding sequence is TGTGCCAGCAGTGCTGAGCCCCAGGTGGCTCACGGCTACACCTTC. Translated: CASSAEPQVAHGYTF.

This sequence joins TRBV11-3 and TRBJ2-5; 8 bases agree with TRBD1. The germline V gene has CDR1 SGHNT and CDR2 YENEEA. CDR3 size: 14 residues. V was pared by 4 bases and J by 4 bases, with 5 bases of the junction left unmatched. The CDR3 DNA reads as TGTGCCAGCAGCTCTCCCAGGGGGCTAGAGACCCAGTACTTC. This sequence encodes CASSSPRGLETQYF. Full variable domain (rest looked up from reference TRBV11-3 and TRBJ2-5): EAGVVQSPRYKIIEKKQPVAFWCNPISGHNTLYWYLQNLGQGPELLIRYENEEAVDDSQLPKDRFSAERLKGVDSTLKIQPAELGDSAVYLCASSSPRGLETQYFGPGTRLLVL.

The rearrangement links TRBV6-5 to TRBJ2-6; TRBD1 might be the D (6 bases). V shed 6 bases and J shed 4 bases, with 13 bases lying between them. The germline V gene has CDR1 MNHEY and CDR2 SVGAGI. The CDR3 consists of 15 residues. The CDR3 bases are TGTGCCAGCAGGAAAACAGGGACCGGGGCCAACGTCCTGACTTTC. Its protein is CASRKTGTGANVLTF.

V gene TRBV29-1 combines with J gene TRBJ1-2; 9 nucleotides agree with TRBD1. The length of the CDR3 is 13 residues. The J segment lost 4 bases and the V segment lost 7 bases, leaving 7 bases of the junction unmatched. Looked up from germline, CDR1 is SQVTM and CDR2 is ANQGSEA. The CDR3 coding sequence is TGCAGCGCTCCCGAACAGGGGGCCTATGGCTACACCTTC. Residues: CSAPEQGAYGYTF.

This clone was seen a handful of times. The chain joins TRBV9 to TRBJ2-3; possible D gene TRBD1, 5 bases. Per germline, CDR1 SGDLS and CDR2 YYNGEE. V was cut by 0 bases and J by 4 bases, with 12 bases left in between. The CDR3 length is 15 residues. CDR3 bases: TGTGCCAGCAGCGTAGATCCAGGGTATTCAGATACGCAGTATTTT. As protein: CASSVDPGYSDTQYF.

The count of this clone is one. The chain couples TRBV19 to TRBJ1-5; 7 positions match TRBD1. Germline CDR1 reads LNHDA; CDR2 reads SQIVND (reference sequence). The ends lost 7 bases at V and 2 bases at J; junction bases unmatched: 8. This CDR3 has 15 amino acids. The CDR3 region is CASNTGEKGNQPQHF. For the CDR3, the DNA is TGTGCCAGTAACACAGGGGAGAAGGGCAATCAGCCCCAGCATTTT.

This sequence joins TRBV4-3 and TRBJ2-7, with D perhaps TRBD2 (5 bases). Germline CDR1 reads LGHNA; CDR2 reads YSLEER. This CDR3 has 15 amino acids. The V and J ends lost 0 bases and 0 bases respectively, with 9 bases between them. This CDR3 is CASSQDEGSSYEQYF. CDR3 nucleotide sequence: TGCGCCAGCAGCCAAGACGAAGGGAGCTCCTACGAGCAGTACTTC.

This clone was detected once. The chain links TRBV5-1 to TRBJ2-1; 13 bases line up with TRBD2. The CDR3 length is 17 residues. In germline, CDR1 is SGHRS, CDR2 YFSETQ. Losses at the gene ends were 4 bases for V and 14 bases for J; bases not matched to a gene: 18. The CDR3 bases are TGCGCCAGCAGCCCAAACCCGGGACTAGCGGGAAGCGTGGGTGAGTTCTTC. Translating gives CASSPNPGLAGSVGEFF.

The rearrangement joins TRBV29-1 to TRBJ2-1; tentative D call: TRBD1 (7 bases). Per the germline V gene, CDR1 is SQVTM and CDR2 is ANQGSEA. V was pared by 1 base and J by 8 bases, with 9 bases between. The CDR3 is made up of 12 amino acids. The CDR3 spells CSVEGRGDEQFF. The CDR3 coding sequence is TGCAGCGTTGAAGGCAGGGGGGATGAGCAGTTCTTC.